This T cell receptor beta chain comes out of a study of blood T cell repertoires in COVID-19 (dated by TCRdb to about 2020). Study-level background: Collaborator samples came from the United States, Italy and Spain and covered acute and convalescent phases of COVID-19. The repertoires were released in a freely available public database intended as a resource for research on the immune response to SARS-CoV-2. The prospective study material was composed of cDNA or gDNA derived from T cells, B-cell-depleted T cells, or PBMCs. The dataset comprised deeply sampled blood TCRbeta repertoires from subjects exposed to, actively infected with, or recovered from COVID-19. Where HLA class I and class II types were available, the types were taken from metadata supplied by the sample provider, not from assay-based typing. The sample metadata nearly always contained a de-identified subject ID, COVID-19 status, age in years and sex. The samples were drawn from the first 160 participants of the ongoing ImmuneRACE study and from 1,254 subjects provided by 6 global collaborators.

A remark on this clone: No cognate antigen has been identified for it. No clone much larger than this one lies a single base away; base qualities are absent.

Broad study findings and their caveats: Clinical and demographic metadata were provided uncurated, with the amount varying by source and participant.

The germline ends are 19 bases apart after V is trimmed by 5 bases and J by 0 bases. From the cysteine through the phenylalanine, the CDR3 covers 18 amino acids. Only the CDR3 DNA stays, 54 bases, in frame from base 1. The germline V gene (reference sequence) specifies SEHNR as CDR1 and FQNEAQ as CDR2. Collaborating institutions collected whole blood in K2EDTA tubes following their own protocols. For TCRbeta analysis, collaborators shipped samples in one of three forms: frozen whole blood, isolated PBMCs, or DNA extracted from either of those sample types. TCRbeta CDR3 regions were amplified from genomic DNA by means of the immunoSEQ Assay, a bias-controlled multiplex PCR. In the authors' own workflow: The number of nucleated cells in each sample was estimated from the amplification of reference gene primers within the assay. Sequence reads were collapsed and filtered to measure the absolute abundance of every unique TCRbeta CDR3 rearrangement. For each sample, productive Simpson clonality was calculated as the square root of Simpson's diversity index across productive rearrangements. Drawn from immuneACCESS, this table holds only the in-frame rearrangements with V and J called that TCRdb kept. Clones are partly lost; checked studies trace under half to an unresolved V gene and leave the rest unexplained. V, J and clone size reflect that table, while D and trimming were determined from the DNA. This sample gives around 61,000 clones in total; roughly 77% of them show up just once. 15% to 17% of the sample lies in the top ten.

Sequencing was done on a sample of peripheral blood. The clonotype was recovered from a man older than 75 with acute or convalescent COVID-19. This chain joins TRBV7-9 to TRBJ2-2; the D gene is unclear. The base sequence is TGTGCCAGCAGCCCCCGAGAGTCCAGCGTAACGAACACCGGGGAGCTGTTTTTT. It specifies CASSPRESSVTNTGELFF. Here the CDR3 is joined to the reference TRBV7-9 and TRBJ2-2 genes, and the full variable domain is: DTGVSQNPRHKITKRGQNVTFRCDPISEHNRLYWYRQTLGQGPEFLTYFQNEAQLEKSRLLSDRFSAERPKGSFSTLEIQRTEQGDSAMYLCASSPRESSVTNTGELFFGEGSRLTVL.